Listed below are T cell receptor beta chains from one sample, sequenced in a study of T cells in Graves' hyperthyroidism and ophthalmopathy. TCRdb reprocessed the multiplex PCR reads with MiXCR, giving one entry per CDR3 protein. The sample comprises about 400,000 distinct CDR3 sequences, roughly 14% of which are singletons, and about 13% rests with the top ten. The sample consisted of blood. The origin of the receptors is a young man with Graves' ophthalmopathy. Both conserved end residues are part of each CDR3. D genes are given only for firm matches. Size is stated for part of the rows, as once, few or many counts, or as a class when the clone is expanded.

D	size	length	V	J	CDR3	DNA
TRBD2	few	14	TRBV29-1	TRBJ2-1	CSVALWGGNNEQFF	TGCAGCGTTGCCCTCTGGGGGGGAAACAATGAGCAGTTCTTC
.	many	13	TRBV24-1	TRBJ1-1	CATSDLQAGGAFF	TGTGCCACCAGTGATTTGCAGGCAGGAGGAGCTTTCTTT
.	.	17	TRBV7-8	TRBJ2-2	CASSLVRSPANTGELFF	TGTGCCAGCAGCTTAGTTCGGAGCCCCGCGAACACCGGGGAGCTGTTTTTT
TRBD1	.	15	TRBV6-1	TRBJ2-1	CASRIDRGIVNEQFF	TGTGCCAGCAGGATAGACAGGGGGATAGTCAATGAGCAGTTCTTC
TRBD1	.	16	TRBV5-1	TRBJ1-3	CASSFSQGAIGNTIYF	TGCGCCAGCAGCTTCTCGCAGGGGGCGATTGGAAACACCATATATTTT
TRBD1	many	13	TRBV2	TRBJ2-1	CASKDRGDNEQFF	TGTGCCAGCAAAGACAGGGGGGACAATGAGCAGTTCTTC
.	many	18	TRBV2	TRBJ1-3	CASSDPRDLGSSGNTIYF	TGTGCCAGCAGCGATCCCAGGGACCTTGGCTCTTCTGGAAACACCATATATTTT
.	.	14	TRBV6-1	TRBJ1-1	CASSEIEEITEAFF	TGTGCCAGCAGTGAAATCGAGGAGATCACTGAAGCTTTCTTT
TRBD2	few	18	TRBV5-1	TRBJ2-5	CASSELAGGPTSLETQYF	TGTGCCAGCTCAGAGCTAGCGGGAGGGCCTACCAGTTTGGAGACCCAGTACTTC
TRBD2	few	17	TRBV10-3	TRBJ2-1	CAISGRPAGGPGNEQFF	TGTGCCATCAGTGGACGGCCAGCGGGAGGGCCGGGCAATGAGCAGTTCTTC
.	.	15	TRBV5-1	TRBJ1-6	CASSLAGTWGSPLHF	TGCGCCAGCAGCTTGGCTGGGACTTGGGGCTCACCCCTCCACTTT
.	many	15	TRBV5-1	TRBJ1-1	CASSLAAQRNTEAFF	TGCGCCAGCAGCTTGGCCGCACAGAGGAACACTGAAGCTTTCTTT
TRBD2	few	16	TRBV5-6	TRBJ2-7	CASSLRSSGGTYGQYF	TGTGCCAGCAGCCTGAGGTCTAGCGGGGGGACCTACGGGCAGTACTTC
TRBD1	many	14	TRBV5-1	TRBJ1-1	CASSFEPGQDEAFF	TGCGCCAGCAGCTTCGAACCGGGACAGGATGAAGCTTTCTTT
TRBD2	many	19	TRBV28	TRBJ2-2	CASSPHWASGSLNTGELFF	TGTGCCAGCAGTCCTCATTGGGCTAGCGGGAGTTTAAACACCGGGGAGCTGTTTTTT
.	few	17	TRBV11-3	TRBJ1-2	CASSFLKTGLGDYGYTF	TGTGCCAGCAGCTTCCTCAAGACAGGCCTAGGGGACTATGGCTACACCTTC
TRBD1	few	16	TRBV19	TRBJ2-4	CASSDRQGSPKNIQYF	TGTGCCAGTAGTGACCGACAGGGGTCGCCCAAAAACATTCAGTACTTC
.	few	15	TRBV4-2	TRBJ1-4	CASSQGSGISDLVFF	TGTGCCAGCAGCCAAGGCTCCGGCATCTCGGATTTAGTGTTTTTT
TRBD1	many	16	TRBV15	TRBJ2-2	CATSRVGGDSTGELFF	TGTGCCACCAGCAGAGTAGGGGGCGATAGCACCGGGGAGCTGTTTTTT
.	.	14	TRBV6-2/TRBV6-3	TRBJ1-4	CASSFPATNEKLFF	TGTGCCAGCAGTTTCCCGGCAACTAATGAAAAACTGTTTTTT